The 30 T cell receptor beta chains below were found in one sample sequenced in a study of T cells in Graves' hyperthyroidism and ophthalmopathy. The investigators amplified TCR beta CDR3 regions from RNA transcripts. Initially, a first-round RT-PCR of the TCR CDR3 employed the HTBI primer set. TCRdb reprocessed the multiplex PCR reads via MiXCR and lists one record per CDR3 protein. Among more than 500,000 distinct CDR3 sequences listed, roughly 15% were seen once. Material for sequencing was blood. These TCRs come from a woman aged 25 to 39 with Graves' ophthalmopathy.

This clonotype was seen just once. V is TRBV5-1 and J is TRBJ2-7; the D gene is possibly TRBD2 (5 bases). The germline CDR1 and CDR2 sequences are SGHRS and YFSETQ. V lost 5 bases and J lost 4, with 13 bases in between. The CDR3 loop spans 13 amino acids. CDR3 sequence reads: CASREVGSYEQYF. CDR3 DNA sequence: TGCGCCAGCAGGGAGGTTGGGTCGTACGAGCAGTACTTC.

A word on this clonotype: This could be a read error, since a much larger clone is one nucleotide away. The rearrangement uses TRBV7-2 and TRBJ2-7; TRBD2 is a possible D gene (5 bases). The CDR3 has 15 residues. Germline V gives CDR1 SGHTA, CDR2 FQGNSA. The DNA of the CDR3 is TGTGTCAGCAGCACCCTGTCCGGGGAAGGCTACGAGCAGTACTTC. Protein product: CVSSTLSGEGYEQYF.

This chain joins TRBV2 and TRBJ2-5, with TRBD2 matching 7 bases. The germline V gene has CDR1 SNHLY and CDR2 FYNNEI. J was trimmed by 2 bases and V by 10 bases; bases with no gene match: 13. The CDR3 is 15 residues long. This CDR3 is CANVVASGLQETQYF. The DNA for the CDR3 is TGTGCCAACGTGGTCGCTAGCGGATTACAAGAGACCCAGTACTTC.

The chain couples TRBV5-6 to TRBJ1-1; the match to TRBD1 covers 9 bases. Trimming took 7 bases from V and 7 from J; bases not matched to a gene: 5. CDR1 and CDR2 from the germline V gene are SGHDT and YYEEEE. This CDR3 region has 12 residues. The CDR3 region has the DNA TGTGCCAGCGGGACAGGGTTCTATGAAGCTTTCTTT. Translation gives CASGTGFYEAFF.

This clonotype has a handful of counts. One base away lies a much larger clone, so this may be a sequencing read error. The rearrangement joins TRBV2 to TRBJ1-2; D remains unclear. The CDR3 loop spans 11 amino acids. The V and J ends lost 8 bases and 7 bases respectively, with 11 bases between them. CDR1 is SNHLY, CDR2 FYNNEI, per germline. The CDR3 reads CASGTLCGYTF. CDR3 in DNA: TGTGCCAGCGGTACACTCTGTGGCTACACCTTC.

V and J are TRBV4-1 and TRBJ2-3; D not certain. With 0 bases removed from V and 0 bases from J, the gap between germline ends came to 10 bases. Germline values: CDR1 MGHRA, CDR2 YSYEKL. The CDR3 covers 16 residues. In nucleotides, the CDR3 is TGCGCCAGCAGCCAAGAGATGAAGTCTAGCACAGATACGCAGTATTTT. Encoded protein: CASSQEMKSSTDTQYF.

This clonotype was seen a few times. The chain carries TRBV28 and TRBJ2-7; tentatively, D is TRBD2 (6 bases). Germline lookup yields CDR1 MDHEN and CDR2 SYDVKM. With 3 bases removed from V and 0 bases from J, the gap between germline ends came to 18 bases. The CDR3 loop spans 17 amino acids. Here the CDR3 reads CASSFSPRGNSSYEQYF. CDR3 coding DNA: TGTGCCAGCAGTTTCTCCCCACGGGGGAACAGCTCCTACGAGCAGTACTTC.

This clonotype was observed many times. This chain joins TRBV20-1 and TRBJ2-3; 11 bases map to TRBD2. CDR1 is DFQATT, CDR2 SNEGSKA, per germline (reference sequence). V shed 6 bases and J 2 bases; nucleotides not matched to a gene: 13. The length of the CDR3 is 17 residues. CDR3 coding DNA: TGCAGTGCCGCCCCATTTCGACTAGCGGGACACACAGATACGCAGTATTTT. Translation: CSAAPFRLAGHTDTQYF.

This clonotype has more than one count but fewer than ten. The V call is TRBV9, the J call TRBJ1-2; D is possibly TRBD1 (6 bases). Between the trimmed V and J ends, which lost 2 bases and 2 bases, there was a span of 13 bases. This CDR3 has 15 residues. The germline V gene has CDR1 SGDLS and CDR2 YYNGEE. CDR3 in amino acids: CASSVSGQNNYGYTF. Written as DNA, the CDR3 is TGTGCCAGCAGCGTTTCCGGACAGAACAACTATGGCTACACCTTC.

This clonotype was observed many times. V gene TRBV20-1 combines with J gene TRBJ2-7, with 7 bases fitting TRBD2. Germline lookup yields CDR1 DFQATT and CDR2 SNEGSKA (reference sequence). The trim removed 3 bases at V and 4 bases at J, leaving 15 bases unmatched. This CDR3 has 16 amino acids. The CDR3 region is CSASGLAEAGGYEQYF. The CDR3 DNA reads TGCAGTGCTAGTGGGCTAGCGGAGGCCGGGGGATACGAGCAGTACTTC.

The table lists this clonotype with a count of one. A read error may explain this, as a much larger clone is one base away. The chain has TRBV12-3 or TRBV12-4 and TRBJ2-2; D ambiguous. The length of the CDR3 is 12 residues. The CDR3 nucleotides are TGTGCCAGCAGTTTCGAAGGCGTGGAGCTGTCTTTT. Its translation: CASSFEGVELSF.

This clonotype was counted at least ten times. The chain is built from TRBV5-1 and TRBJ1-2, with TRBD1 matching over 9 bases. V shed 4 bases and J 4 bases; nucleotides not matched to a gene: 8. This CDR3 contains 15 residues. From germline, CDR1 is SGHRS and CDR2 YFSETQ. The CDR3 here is CASSRTGESIYGYTF. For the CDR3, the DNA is TGCGCCAGCAGCCGGACAGGGGAAAGCATCTATGGCTACACCTTC.

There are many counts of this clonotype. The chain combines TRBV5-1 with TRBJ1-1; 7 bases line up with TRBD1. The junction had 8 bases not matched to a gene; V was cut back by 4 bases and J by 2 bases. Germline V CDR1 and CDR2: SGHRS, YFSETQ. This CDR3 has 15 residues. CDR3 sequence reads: CASSPQTGTNTEAFF. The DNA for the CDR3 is TGCGCCAGCAGCCCCCAGACAGGGACTAACACTGAAGCTTTCTTT.

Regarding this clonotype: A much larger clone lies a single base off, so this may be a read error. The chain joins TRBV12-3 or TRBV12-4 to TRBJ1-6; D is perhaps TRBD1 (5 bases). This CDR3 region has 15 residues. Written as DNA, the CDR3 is TGTGCCAGCGCGTGGGGGGGTCCGAACAATTCACCCCTCCGCTTT. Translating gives CASAWGGPNNSPLRF.

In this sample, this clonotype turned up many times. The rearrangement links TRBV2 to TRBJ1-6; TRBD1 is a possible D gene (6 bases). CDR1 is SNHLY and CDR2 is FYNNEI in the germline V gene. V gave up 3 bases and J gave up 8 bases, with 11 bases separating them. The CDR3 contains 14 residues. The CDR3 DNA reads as TGTGCCAGCAGTGAGCGCAGGGGAGATTCACCCCTCCACTTT. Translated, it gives CASSERRGDSPLHF.

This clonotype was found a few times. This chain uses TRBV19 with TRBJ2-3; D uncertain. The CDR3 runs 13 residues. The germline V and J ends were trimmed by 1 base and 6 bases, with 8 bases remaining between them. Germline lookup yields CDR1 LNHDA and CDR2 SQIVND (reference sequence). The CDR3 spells CASSIGRQDTQYF. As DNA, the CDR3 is TGTGCCAGTAGTATAGGCCGCCAGGATACGCAGTATTTT.

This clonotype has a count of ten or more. The CDR3 DNA sequence: TGTGCCTGGAGTGTATTTCAGCTTCGGCCCCTCCACTTT. Translating it yields CAWSVFQLRPLHF. The chain employs TRBV30 and TRBJ1-6; D is unclear. V was cut by 0 bases and J by 13 bases, with 13 bases left in between. The CDR3 is 13 amino acids. CDR1 GTSNPN and CDR2 SVGIG come from the germline V gene (reference sequence).

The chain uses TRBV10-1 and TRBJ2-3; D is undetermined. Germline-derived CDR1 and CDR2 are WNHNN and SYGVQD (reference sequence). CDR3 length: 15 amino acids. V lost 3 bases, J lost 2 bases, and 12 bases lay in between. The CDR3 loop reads CASSDSGLSTDTQYF. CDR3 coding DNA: TGCGCCAGCAGTGACTCAGGTCTTTCCACAGATACGCAGTATTTT.

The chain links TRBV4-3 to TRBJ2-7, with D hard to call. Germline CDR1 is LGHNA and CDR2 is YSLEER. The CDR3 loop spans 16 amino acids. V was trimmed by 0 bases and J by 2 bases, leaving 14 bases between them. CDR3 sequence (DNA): TGCGCCAGCAGCCAAGATCCGCTAGACCCTACCTACGAGCAGTACTTC. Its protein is CASSQDPLDPTYEQYF.

The CDR3 region is CAWSVFGRFFNYGYTF. In nucleotides, the CDR3 is TGTGCCTGGAGTGTATTCGGCAGATTCTTTAACTATGGCTACACCTTC. The genes are TRBV30 and TRBJ1-2, with unresolved D. The germline gives CDR1 GTSNPN, CDR2 SVGIG (reference sequence). The CDR3 is made up of 16 amino acids. V lost 0 bases to trimming and J lost 1 base, with 15 bases between them. The whole variable domain, filled in from reference TRBV30 and TRBJ1-2, reads SQTIHQWPATLVQPVGSPLSLECTVEGTSNPNLYWYRQAAGRGLQLLFYSVGIGQISSEVPQNLSASRPQDRQFILSSKKLLLSDSGFYLCAWSVFGRFFNYGYTFGSGTRLTVV.

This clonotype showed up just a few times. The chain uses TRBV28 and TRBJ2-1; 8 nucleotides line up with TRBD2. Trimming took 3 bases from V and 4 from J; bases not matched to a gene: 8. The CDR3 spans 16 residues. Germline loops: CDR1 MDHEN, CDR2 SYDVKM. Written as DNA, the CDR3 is TGTGCCAGCAGTTTTAACGGGAGGGCACCATACAATGAGCAGTTCTTC. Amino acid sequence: CASSFNGRAPYNEQFF. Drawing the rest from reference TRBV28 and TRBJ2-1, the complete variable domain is DVKVTQSSRYLVKRTGEKVFLECVQDMDHENMFWYRQDPGLGLRLIYFSYDVKMKEKGDIPEGYSVSREKKERFSLILESASTNQTSMYLCASSFNGRAPYNEQFFGPGTRLTVL.

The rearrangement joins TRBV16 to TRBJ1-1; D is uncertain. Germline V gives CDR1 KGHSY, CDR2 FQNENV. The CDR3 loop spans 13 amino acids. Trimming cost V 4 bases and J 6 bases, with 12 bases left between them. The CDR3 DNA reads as TGTGCCAGCAGCCCCGTTAGAGACTCTGAAGCTTTCTTT. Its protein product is CASSPVRDSEAFF.

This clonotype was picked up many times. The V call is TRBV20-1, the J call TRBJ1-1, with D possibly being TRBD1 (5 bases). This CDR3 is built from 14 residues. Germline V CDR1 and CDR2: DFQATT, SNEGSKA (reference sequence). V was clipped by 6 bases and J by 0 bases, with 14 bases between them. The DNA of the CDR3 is TGCAGTGCCAATCCGGGACGGATGAACACTGAAGCTTTCTTT. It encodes CSANPGRMNTEAFF.

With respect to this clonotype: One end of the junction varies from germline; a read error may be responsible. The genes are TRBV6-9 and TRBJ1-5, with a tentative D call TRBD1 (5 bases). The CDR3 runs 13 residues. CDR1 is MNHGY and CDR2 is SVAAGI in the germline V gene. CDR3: CASSGRENQPQHF. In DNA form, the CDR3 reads TGCGCCAGCAGTGGCAGGGAGAATCAGCCCCAGCATTTT.

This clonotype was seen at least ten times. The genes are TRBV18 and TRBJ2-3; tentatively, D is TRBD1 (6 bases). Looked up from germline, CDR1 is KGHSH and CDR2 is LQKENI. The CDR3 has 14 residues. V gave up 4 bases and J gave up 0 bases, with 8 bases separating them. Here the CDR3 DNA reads TGTGCCAGCTCACGGACAGAGAGCACAGATACGCAGTATTTT. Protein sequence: CASSRTESTDTQYF.

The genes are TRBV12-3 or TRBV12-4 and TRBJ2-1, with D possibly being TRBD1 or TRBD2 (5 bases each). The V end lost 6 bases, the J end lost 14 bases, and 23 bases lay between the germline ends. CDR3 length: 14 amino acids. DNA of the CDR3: TGTGCCAGCAGGGGACCAGGGAGCGATGTACAGAAGTTCTTC. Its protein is CASRGPGSDVQKFF.

The CDR3 protein is CSVEGLSGQARGYTF. Here the CDR3 DNA reads TGCAGCGTTGAAGGTTTGTCGGGACAGGCGAGGGGCTACACCTTC. This sequence joins TRBV29-1 and TRBJ1-2; 8 bases align to TRBD1. CDR3 length: 15 residues. In germline, CDR1 is SQVTM, CDR2 ANQGSEA. V dropped 1 base and J dropped 8; count of bases not matched to a gene: 12.

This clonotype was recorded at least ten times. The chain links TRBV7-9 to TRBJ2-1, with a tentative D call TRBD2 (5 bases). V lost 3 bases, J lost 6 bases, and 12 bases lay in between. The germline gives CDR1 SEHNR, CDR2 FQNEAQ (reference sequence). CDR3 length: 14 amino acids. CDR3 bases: TGTGCCAGCAGCTTGGGAGCCTCAGGCAATGAGCAGTTCTTC. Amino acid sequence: CASSLGASGNEQFF.

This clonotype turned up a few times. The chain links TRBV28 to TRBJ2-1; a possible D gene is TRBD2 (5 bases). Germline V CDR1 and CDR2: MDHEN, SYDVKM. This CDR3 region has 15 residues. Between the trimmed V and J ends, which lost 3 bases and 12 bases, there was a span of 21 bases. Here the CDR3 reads CASSLGTAEGRSQFF. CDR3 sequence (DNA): TGTGCCAGCAGTTTGGGCACCGCAGAGGGCCGGTCGCAGTTCTTC.

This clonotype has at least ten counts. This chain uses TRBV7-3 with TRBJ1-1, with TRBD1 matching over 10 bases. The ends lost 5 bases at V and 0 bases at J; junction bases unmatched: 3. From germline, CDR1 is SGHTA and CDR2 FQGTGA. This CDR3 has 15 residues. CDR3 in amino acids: CASSPGQGMNTEAFF. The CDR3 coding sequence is TGTGCCAGCAGCCCGGGACAGGGGATGAACACTGAAGCTTTCTTT.